The source of this TCR beta chain is a study of CD8 T cells in ankylosing spondylitis. Study-wide points: Previous work reported some of these motif variants in the synovial fluid and blood of reactive arthritis. Reportedly, disease-linked clones are significantly enriched in ankylosing spondylitis patients' matched synovial fluid. Blood from ankylosing spondylitis patients appeared to carry a characteristic roughly 8-variant TCR beta motif.

Using quantitative 5'-RACE with molecular barcodes, the authors made TCR beta libraries. TCRdb used MiXCR to reprocess the 5' RACE reads, holding one entry per CDR3 protein. The repertoire holds about 250,000 distinct CDR3 sequences, with less than 9.5% as singletons. Germline lookup yields CDR1 SEHNR and CDR2 FQNEAQ (reference sequence). The ends were cut back, 5 bases at V and 2 bases at J, with 16 bases in the middle. The CDR3 spans 15 residues. A note on this clonotype: Its antigen is as yet unknown.

The V call is TRBV7-9, the J call TRBJ2-7; D call uncertain. Sequenced input: blood, either unsorted or a sorted T cell fraction (not recorded which). The receptor comes from a female donor with ankylosing spondylitis or in good health (not recorded which). The DNA for the CDR3 is TGTGCCAGCAGCGCGCTTCGAACACCTACCTACGAGCAGTACTTC. Amino acid sequence: CASSALRTPTYEQYF. The variable domain in full, completed from reference TRBV7-9 and TRBJ2-7, reads DTGVSQNPRHKITKRGQNVTFRCDPISEHNRLYWYRQTLGQGPEFLTYFQNEAQLEKSRLLSDRFSAERPKGSFSTLEIQRTEQGDSAMYLCASSALRTPTYEQYFGPGTRLTVT.